This T cell receptor beta chain is from a study of blood T cells in healthy people across ages. Note on this clonotype: Its antigen remains unknown.

The ends lost 4 bases at V and 5 bases at J; junction bases unmatched: 5. This CDR3 contains 15 residues. Germline CDR1 and CDR2: MGHRA and YSYEKL. Using a J-beta primer mix together with a sample-barcoded 5' primer, a second PCR was run for roughly 7 to 11 cycles. Each CDR3 protein is one row after TCRdb ran MiXCR on the 5' RACE reads. The sample gives about 680,000 distinct CDR3 sequences, about 52% of which show up once; approximately 32% is in the top ten. The individuals who served as donors were healthy Caucasians living in Russia, aged about 6 to 95. Findings of the study overall: Older individuals had lower TCR beta diversity per million T cells (the decline was roughly linear). Higher diversity and more naive CD4+ cells were features of long-lived donors, compared to aged donors.

The receptor's source is a woman aged 60 to 75 in good health. Sequenced sample: blood. The rearrangement links TRBV4-1 to TRBJ2-7; 13 nucleotides align to TRBD2. The CDR3 nucleotides read TGCGCCAGCAGCCGACTAGCGGGAGGTTGGGACGAGCAGTACTTC. Translated: CASSRLAGGWDEQYF.